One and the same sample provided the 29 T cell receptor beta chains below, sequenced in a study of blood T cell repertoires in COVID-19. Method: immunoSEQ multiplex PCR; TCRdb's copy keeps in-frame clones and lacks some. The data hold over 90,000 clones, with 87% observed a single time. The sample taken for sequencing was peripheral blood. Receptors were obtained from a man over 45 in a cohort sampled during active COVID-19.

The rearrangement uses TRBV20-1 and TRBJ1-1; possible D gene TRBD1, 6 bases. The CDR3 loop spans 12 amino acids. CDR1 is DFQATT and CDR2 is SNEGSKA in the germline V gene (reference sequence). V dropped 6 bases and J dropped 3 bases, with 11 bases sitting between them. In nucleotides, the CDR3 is TGCAGTGCCAGTAGACAGGACACTGAAGCTTTCTTT. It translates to CSASRQDTEAFF.

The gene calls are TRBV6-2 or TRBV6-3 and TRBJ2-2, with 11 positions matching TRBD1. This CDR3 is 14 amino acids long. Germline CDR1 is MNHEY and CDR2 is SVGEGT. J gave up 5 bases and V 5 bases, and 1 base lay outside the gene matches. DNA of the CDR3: TGTGCCAGCAGTAGGGACAGGGGGACCGGGGAGCTGTTTTTT. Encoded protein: CASSRDRGTGELFF.

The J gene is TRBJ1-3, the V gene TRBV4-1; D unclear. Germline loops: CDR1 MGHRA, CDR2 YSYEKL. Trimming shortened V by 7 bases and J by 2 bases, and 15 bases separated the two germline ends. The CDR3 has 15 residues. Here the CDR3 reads CASTPVGSAGNTIYF. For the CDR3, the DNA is TGCGCCAGCACCCCCGTGGGCTCGGCTGGAAACACCATATATTTT.

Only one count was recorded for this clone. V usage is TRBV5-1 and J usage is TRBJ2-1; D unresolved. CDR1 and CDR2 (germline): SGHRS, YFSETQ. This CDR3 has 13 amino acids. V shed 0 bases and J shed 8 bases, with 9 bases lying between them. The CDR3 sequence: CASSLELEDEQFF. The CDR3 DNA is TGCGCCAGCAGCTTGGAGCTCGAGGATGAGCAGTTCTTC.

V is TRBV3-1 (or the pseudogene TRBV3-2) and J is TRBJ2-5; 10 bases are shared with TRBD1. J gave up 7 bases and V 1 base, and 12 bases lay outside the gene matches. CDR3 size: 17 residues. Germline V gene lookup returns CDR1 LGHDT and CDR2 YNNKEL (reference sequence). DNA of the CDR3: TGTGCCAGCAGCCAAGTTTGGAGACAGGGGGCTCCTTCGACCCAGTACTTC. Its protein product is CASSQVWRQGAPSTQYF.

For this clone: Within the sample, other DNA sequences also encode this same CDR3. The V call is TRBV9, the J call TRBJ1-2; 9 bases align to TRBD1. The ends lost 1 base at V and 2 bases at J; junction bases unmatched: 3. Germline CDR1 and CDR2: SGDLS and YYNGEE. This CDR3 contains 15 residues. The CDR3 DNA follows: TGTGCCAGCAGCGTACGGACAGGGGTAAACTATGGCTACACCTTC. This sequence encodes CASSVRTGVNYGYTF.

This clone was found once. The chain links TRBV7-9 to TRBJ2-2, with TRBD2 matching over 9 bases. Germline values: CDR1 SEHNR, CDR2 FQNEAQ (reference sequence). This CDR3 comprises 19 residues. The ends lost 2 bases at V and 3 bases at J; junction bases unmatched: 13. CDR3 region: CASSLYGLGSGGHTGELFF. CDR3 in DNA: TGTGCCAGCAGCTTATACGGGTTAGGGAGCGGGGGGCACACCGGGGAGCTGTTTTTT.

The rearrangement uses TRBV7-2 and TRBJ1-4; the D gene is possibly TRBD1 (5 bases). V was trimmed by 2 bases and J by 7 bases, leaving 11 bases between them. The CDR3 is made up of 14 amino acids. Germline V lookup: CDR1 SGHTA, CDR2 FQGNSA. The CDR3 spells CASSLRQGGEKLFF. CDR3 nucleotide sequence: TGTGCCAGCAGCTTACGTCAGGGTGGTGAAAAACTGTTTTTT.

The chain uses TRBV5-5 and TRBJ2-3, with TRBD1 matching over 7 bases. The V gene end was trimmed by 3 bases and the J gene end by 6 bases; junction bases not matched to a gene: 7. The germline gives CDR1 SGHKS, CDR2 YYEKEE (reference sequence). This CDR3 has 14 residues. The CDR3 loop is CASSWTGHQDTQYF. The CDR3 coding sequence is TGTGCCAGCAGCTGGACAGGTCATCAGGATACGCAGTATTTT.

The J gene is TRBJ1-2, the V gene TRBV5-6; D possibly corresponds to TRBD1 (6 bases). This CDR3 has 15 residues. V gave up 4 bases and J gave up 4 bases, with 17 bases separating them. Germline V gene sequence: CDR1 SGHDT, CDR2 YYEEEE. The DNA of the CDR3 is TGTGCCAGCAGCGTCCTTGGGGGGGGCGGCTATGGCTACACCTTC. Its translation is CASSVLGGGGYGYTF.

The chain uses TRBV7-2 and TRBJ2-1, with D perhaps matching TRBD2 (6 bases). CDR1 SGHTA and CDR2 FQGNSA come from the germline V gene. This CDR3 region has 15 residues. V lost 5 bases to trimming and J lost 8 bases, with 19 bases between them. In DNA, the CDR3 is TGTGCCAGCAGCATTGCCCCCGGGAGACAATATGAGCAGTTCTTC. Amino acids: CASSIAPGRQYEQFF.

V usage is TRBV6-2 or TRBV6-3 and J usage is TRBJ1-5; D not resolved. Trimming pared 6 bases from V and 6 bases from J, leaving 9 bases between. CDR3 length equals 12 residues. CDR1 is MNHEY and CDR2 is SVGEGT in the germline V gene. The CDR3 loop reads CASSEGGQPQHF. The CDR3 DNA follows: TGTGCCAGCAGCGAGGGCGGTCAGCCCCAGCATTTT.

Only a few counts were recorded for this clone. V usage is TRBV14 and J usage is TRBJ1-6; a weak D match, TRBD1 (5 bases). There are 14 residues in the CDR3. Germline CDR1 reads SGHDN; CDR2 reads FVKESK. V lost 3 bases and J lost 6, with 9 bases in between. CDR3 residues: CASSHMTVNSPLHF. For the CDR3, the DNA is TGTGCCAGCAGCCATATGACAGTTAATTCACCCCTCCACTTT.

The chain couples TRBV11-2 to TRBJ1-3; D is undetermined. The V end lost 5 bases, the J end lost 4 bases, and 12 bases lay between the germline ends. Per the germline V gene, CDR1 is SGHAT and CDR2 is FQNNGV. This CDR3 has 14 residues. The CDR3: CASSRQTGGNTIYF. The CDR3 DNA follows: TGTGCCAGCAGCAGGCAGACGGGAGGAAACACCATATATTTT.

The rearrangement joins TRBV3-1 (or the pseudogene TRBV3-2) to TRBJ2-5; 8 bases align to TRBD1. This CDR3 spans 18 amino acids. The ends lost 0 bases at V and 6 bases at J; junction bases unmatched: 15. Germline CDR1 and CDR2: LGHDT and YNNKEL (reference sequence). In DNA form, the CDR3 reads TGTGCCAGCAGCCAAGAGAGGGACGGACAGGGAGTCACGAAGACCCAGTACTTC. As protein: CASSQERDGQGVTKTQYF.

The CDR3 nucleotides are TGCGCCAGCAGTCAATCGAAGAGCGGCGCTTGCACAGATACGCAGTATTTT. Translated: CASSQSKSGACTDTQYF. V and J are TRBV23-1 and TRBJ2-3; a possible D gene is TRBD2 (5 bases). TRBV23-1 is an ORF, and what it does is uncertain. Trimming cost V 0 bases and J 1 base, with 14 bases left between them. The CDR3 loop spans 17 amino acids.

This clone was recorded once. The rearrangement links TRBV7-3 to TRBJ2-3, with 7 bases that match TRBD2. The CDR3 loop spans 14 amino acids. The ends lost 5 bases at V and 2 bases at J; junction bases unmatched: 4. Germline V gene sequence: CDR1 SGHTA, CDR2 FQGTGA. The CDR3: CASSRGLPTDTQYF. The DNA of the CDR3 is TGTGCCAGCAGCCGGGGACTACCCACAGATACGCAGTATTTT.

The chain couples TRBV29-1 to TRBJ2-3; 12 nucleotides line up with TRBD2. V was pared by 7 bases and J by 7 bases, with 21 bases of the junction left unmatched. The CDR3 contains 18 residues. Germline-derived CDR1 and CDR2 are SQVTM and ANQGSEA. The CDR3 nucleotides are TGCAGCGGCGCACTAGCGGGGGGCCATAGCCAGAGACAGAATACGCAGTATTTT. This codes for CSGALAGGHSQRQNTQYF.

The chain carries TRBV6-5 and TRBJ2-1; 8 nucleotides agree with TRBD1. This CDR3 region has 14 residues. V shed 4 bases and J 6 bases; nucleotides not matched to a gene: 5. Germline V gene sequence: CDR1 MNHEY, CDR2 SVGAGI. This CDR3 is CASSSQGAANEQFF. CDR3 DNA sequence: TGTGCCAGCAGTTCCCAGGGGGCGGCCAATGAGCAGTTCTTC.

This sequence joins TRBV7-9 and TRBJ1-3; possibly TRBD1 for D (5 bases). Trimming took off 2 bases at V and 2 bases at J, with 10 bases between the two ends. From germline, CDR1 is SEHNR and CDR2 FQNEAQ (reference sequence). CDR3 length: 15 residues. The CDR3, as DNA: TGTGCCAGCAGCTTAAACTCAGGGACTGGAAACACCATATATTTT. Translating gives CASSLNSGTGNTIYF. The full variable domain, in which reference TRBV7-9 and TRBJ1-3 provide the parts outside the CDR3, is DTGVSQNPRHKITKRGQNVTFRCDPISEHNRLYWYRQTLGQGPEFLTYFQNEAQLEKSRLLSDRFSAERPKGSFSTLEIQRTEQGDSAMYLCASSLNSGTGNTIYFGEGSWLTVV.

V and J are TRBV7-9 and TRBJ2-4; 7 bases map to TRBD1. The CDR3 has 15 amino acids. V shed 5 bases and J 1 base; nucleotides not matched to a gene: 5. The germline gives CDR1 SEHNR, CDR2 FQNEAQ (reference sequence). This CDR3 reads CASSHPQGAKNIQYF. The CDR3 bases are TGTGCCAGCAGCCACCCACAGGGGGCCAAAAACATTCAGTACTTC.

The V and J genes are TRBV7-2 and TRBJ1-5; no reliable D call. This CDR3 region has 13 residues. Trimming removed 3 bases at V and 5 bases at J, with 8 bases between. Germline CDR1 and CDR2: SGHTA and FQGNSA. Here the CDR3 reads CASSFNLDQPQHF. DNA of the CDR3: TGTGCCAGCAGCTTTAATTTAGATCAGCCCCAGCATTTT.

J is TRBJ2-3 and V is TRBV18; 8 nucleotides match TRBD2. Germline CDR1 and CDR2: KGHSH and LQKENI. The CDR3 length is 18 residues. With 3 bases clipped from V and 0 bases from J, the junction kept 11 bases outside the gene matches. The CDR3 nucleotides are TGTGCCAGCTCACCCCCAGCGGGGGAGGGTCGGAGCACAGATACGCAGTATTTT. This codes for CASSPPAGEGRSTDTQYF.

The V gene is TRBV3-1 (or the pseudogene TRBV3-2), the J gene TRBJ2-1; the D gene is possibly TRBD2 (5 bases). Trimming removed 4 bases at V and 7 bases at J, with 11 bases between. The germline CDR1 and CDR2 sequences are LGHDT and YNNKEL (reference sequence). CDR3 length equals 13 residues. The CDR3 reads CASSLSPGNEQFF. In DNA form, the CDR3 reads TGTGCCAGCAGCCTTAGCCCGGGGAATGAGCAGTTCTTC.

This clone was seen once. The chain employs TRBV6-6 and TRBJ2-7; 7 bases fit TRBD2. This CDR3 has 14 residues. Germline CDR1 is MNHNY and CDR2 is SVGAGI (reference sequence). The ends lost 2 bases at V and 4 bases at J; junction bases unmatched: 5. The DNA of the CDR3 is TGTGCCAGCAGTTACGGGGGGGGAAAGTACGAGCAGTACGTC. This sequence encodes CASSYGGGKYEQYV.

CDR3 region: CASLWLTEAFF. As DNA, the CDR3 is TGTGCCAGCCTCTGGCTCACTGAAGCTTTCTTT. The chain joins TRBV2 to TRBJ1-1; D remains ambiguous. Germline loops: CDR1 SNHLY, CDR2 FYNNEI. V was cut by 8 bases and J by 4 bases, with 8 bases left in between. CDR3 length: 11 residues.

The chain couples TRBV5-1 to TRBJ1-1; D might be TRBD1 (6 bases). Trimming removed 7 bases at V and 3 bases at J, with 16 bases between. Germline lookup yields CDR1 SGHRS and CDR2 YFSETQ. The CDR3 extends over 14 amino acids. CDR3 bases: TGCGCCAGCTCACCCCTGGGGGCGGACACTGAAGCTTTCTTT. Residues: CASSPLGADTEAFF. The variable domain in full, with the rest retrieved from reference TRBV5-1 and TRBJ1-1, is KAGVTQTPRYLIKTRGQQVTLSCSPISGHRSVSWYQQTPGQGLQFLFEYFSETQRNKGNFPGRFSGRQFSNSRSEMNVSTLELGDSALYLCASSPLGADTEAFFGQGTRLTVV.

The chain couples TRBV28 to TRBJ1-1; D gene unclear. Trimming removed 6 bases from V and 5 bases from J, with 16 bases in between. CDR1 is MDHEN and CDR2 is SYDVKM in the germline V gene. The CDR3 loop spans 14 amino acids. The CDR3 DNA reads TGTGCCAGCAGCCTCCCCAAGATGAGGACTGAAGCTTTCTTT. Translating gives CASSLPKMRTEAFF. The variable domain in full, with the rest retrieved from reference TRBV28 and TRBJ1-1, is DVKVTQSSRYLVKRTGEKVFLECVQDMDHENMFWYRQDPGLGLRLIYFSYDVKMKEKGDIPEGYSVSREKKERFSLILESASTNQTSMYLCASSLPKMRTEAFFGQGTRLTVV.

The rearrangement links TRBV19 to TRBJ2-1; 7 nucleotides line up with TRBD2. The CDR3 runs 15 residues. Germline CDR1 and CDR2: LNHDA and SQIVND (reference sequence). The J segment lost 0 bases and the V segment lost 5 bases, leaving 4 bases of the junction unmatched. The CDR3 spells CASSREASSYNEQFF. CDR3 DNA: TGTGCCAGTAGTCGGGAGGCCAGCTCCTACAATGAGCAGTTCTTC. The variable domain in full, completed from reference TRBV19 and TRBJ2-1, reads DGGITQSPKYLFRKEGQNVTLSCEQNLNHDAMYWYRQDPGQGLRLIYYSQIVNDFQKGDIAEGYSVSREKKESFPLTVTSAQKNPTAFYLCASSREASSYNEQFFGPGTRLTVL.